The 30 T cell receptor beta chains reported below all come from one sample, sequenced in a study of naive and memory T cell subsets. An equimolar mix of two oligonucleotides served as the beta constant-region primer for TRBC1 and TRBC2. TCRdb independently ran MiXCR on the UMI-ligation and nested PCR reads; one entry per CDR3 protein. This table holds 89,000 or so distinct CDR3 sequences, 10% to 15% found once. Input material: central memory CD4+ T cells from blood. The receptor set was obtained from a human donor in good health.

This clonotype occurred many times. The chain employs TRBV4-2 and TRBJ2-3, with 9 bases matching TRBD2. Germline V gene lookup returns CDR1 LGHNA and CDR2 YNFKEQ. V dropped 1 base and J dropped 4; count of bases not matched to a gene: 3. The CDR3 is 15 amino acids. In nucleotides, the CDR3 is TGTGCCAGCAGCCAAGTAGCGGGAGTGGCAGATACGCAGTATTTT. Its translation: CASSQVAGVADTQYF.

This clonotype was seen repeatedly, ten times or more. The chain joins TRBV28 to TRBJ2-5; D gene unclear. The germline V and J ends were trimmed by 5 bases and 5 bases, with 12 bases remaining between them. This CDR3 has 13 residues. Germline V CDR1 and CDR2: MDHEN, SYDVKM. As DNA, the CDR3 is TGTGCCAGCAGTCCACCGTTTGGGGAGACCCAGTACTTC. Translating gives CASSPPFGETQYF.

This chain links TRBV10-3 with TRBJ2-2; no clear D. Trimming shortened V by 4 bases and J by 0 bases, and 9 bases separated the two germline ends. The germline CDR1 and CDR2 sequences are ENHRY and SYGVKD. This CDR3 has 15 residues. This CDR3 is CAISGSSPNTGELFF. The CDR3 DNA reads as TGTGCCATCAGTGGATCTTCGCCGAACACCGGGGAGCTGTTTTTT.

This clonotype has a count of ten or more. In nucleotides, the CDR3 is TGTGCCAGCAGCGCATTCGTACGGATAGCGGGATTTGAGAATGAGCAGTTCTTC. Translation: CASSAFVRIAGFENEQFF. J is TRBJ2-1 and V is TRBV11-2; 8 bases line up with TRBD2. Germline assignment: CDR1 SGHAT and CDR2 FQNNGV. CDR3 length: 18 residues. V shed 5 bases, J shed 7 bases, and the junction held 19 bases outside the gene matches.

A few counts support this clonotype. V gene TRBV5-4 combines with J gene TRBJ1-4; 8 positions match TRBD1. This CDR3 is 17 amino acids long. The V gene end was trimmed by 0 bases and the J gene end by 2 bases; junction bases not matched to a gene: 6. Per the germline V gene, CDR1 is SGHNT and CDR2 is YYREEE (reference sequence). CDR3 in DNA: TGTGCCAGCAGCTTGGCTCAGGGGGCCCCCACTAATGAAAAACTGTTTTTT. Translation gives CASSLAQGAPTNEKLFF.

The CDR3 coding sequence is TGCAGCGCGTCGGGACTTTCAAACTATGGCTACACCTTC. Protein sequence: CSASGLSNYGYTF. The rearrangement uses TRBV29-1 and TRBJ1-2, with D maybe TRBD1 (5 bases). Trimming took off 7 bases at V and 2 bases at J, with 14 bases between the two ends. Germline-derived CDR1 and CDR2 are SQVTM and ANQGSEA. This CDR3 spans 13 amino acids. The full variable domain, its missing parts supplied by reference TRBV29-1 and TRBJ1-2, is SAVISQKPSRDICQRGTSLTIQCQVDSQVTMMFWYRQQPGQSLTLIATANQGSEATYESGFVIDKFPISRPNLTFSTLTVSNMSPEDSSIYLCSASGLSNYGYTFGSGTRLTVV.

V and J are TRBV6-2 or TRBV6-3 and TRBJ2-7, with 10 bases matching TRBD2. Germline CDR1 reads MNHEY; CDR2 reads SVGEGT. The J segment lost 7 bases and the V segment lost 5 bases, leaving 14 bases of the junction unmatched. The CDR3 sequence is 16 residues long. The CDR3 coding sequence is TGTGCCAGCAGTGCCCGCGGAGCGGGAGGGCCCACAGAGCAGTACTTC. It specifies CASSARGAGGPTEQYF.

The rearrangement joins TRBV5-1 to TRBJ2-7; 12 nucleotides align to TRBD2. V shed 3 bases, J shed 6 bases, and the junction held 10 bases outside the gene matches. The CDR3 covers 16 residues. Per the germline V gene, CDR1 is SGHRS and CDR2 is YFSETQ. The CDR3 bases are TGCGCCAGCAGCTGGGGAGCTAGCGGGAGGGCCTCCGAGCAGTACTTC. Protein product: CASSWGASGRASEQYF.

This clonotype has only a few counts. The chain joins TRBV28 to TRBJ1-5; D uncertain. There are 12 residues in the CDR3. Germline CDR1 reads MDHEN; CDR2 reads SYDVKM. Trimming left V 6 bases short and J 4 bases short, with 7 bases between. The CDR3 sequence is CASRVPNQPQHF. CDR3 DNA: TGTGCCAGCAGGGTCCCAAATCAGCCCCAGCATTTT.

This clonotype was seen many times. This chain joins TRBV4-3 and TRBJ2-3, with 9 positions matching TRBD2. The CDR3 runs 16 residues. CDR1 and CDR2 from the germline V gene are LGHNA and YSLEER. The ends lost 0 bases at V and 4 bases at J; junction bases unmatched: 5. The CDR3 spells CASSQDTAGGADTQYF. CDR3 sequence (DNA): TGCGCCAGCAGCCAAGATACAGCGGGAGGCGCAGATACGCAGTATTTT.

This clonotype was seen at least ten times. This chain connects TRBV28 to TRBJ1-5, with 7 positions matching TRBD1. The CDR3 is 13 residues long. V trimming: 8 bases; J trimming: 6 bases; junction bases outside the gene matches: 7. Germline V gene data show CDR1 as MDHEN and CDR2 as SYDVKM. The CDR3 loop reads CASRIDRVQPQHF. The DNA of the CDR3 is TGTGCCAGCCGGATCGACAGGGTTCAGCCCCAGCATTTT.

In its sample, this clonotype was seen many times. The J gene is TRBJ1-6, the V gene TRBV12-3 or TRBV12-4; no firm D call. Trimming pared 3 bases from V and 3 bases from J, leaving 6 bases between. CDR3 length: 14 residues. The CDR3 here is CASSLALYNSPLHF. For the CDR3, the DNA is TGTGCCAGCAGTTTGGCACTCTATAATTCACCCCTCCACTTT.

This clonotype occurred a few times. CDR3 nucleotides: TGTGCCATCAGTCGGGACTCATCTGGAAACACCATATATTTT. Translating it yields CAISRDSSGNTIYF. V gene TRBV10-3 combines with J gene TRBJ1-3; D is perhaps TRBD1 (5 bases). Germline V gives CDR1 ENHRY, CDR2 SYGVKD. V was shortened by 5 bases and J by 1 base, with 9 bases between the two germline ends. This CDR3 contains 14 residues.

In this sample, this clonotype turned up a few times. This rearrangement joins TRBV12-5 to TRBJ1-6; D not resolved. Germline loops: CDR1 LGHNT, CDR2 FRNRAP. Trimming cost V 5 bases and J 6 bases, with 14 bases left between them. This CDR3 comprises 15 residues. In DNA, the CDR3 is TGTGCTAGTGGTCGGATTGGACGGCCTAATTCACCCCTCCACTTT. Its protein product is CASGRIGRPNSPLHF.

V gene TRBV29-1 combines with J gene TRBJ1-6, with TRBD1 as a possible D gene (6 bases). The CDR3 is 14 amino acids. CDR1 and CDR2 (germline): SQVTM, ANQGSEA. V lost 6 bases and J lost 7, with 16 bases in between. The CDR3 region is CSVGSGGANSPLHF. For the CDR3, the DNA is TGCAGCGTCGGGTCGGGGGGGGCGAATTCACCCCTCCACTTT.

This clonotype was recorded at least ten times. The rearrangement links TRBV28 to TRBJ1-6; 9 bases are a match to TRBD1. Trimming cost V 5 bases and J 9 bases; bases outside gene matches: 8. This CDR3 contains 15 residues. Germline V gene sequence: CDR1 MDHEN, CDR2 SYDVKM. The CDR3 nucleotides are TGTGCCAGCAGTCCTCCGGGACAGGGTTTTTCACCCCTCCACTTT. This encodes CASSPPGQGFSPLHF.

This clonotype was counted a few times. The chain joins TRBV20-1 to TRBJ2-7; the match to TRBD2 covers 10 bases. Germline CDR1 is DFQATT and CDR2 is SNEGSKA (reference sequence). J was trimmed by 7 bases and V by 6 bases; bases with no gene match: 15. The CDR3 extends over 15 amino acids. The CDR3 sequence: CSALTSGTISREQYF. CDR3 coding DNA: TGCAGTGCCCTAACTAGCGGGACGATCTCGCGGGAGCAGTACTTC.

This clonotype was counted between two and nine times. The CDR3 sequence: CASSGRVSGANVLTF. DNA of the CDR3: TGTGCCAGCAGCGGCAGGGTTTCTGGGGCCAACGTCCTGACTTTC. The J gene is TRBJ2-6, the V gene TRBV7-2, with D perhaps TRBD1 (5 bases). CDR3 length: 15 residues. The V and J ends lost 5 bases and 1 base respectively, with 9 bases between them. Germline loops: CDR1 SGHTA, CDR2 FQGNSA. Supplemented by reference TRBV7-2 and TRBJ2-6, the full variable domain reads GAGVSQSPSNKVTEKGKDVELRCDPISGHTALYWYRQSLGQGLEFLIYFQGNSAPDKSGLPSDRFSAERTGGSVSTLTIQRTQQEDSAVYLCASSGRVSGANVLTFGAGSRLTVL.

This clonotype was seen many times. The CDR3 sequence is CATGAGTGVHGELFF. The CDR3 DNA is TGCGCCACTGGTGCCGGGACAGGGGTCCACGGGGAGCTGTTTTTT. The chain has TRBV4-1 and TRBJ2-2, with 10 bases identical to TRBD1. CDR1 MGHRA and CDR2 YSYEKL come from the germline V gene. V was clipped by 10 bases and J by 7 bases; unmatched bases: 12. This CDR3 is 15 amino acids long.

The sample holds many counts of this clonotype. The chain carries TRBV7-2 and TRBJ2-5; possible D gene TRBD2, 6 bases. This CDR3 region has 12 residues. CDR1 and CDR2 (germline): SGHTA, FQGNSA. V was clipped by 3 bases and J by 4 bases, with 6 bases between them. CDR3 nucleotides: TGTGCCAGCAGCTTGACTAGAGAGACCCAGTACTTC. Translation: CASSLTRETQYF.

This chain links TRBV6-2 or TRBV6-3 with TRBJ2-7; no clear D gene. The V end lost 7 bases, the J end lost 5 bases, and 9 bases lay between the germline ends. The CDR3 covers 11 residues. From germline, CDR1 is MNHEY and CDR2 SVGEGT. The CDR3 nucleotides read TGTGCCAGCACACAAGCAAACGAGCAGTACTTC. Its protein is CASTQANEQYF.

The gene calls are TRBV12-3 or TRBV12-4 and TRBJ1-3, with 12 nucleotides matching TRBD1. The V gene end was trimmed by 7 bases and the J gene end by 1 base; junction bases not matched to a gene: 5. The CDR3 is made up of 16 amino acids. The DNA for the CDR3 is TGTGCCAGCACTTGGGGACAGGGGGCTTCTGGAAACACCATATATTTT. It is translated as CASTWGQGASGNTIYF.

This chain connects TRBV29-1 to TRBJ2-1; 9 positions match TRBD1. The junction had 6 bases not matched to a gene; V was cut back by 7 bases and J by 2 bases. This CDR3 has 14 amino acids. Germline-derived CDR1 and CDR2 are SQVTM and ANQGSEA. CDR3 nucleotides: TGCAGCGGCGCAGGGGACAGGGCCTACAATGAGCAGTTCTTC. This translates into CSGAGDRAYNEQFF.

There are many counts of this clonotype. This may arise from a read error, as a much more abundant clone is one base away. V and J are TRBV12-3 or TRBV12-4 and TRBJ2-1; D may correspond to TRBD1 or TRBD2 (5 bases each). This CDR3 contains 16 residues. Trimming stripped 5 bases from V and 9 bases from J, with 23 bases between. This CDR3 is CASSIYSGRAVGEQFF. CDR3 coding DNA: TGTGCCAGCAGTATTTACTCGGGACGAGCGGTAGGTGAGCAGTTCTTC.

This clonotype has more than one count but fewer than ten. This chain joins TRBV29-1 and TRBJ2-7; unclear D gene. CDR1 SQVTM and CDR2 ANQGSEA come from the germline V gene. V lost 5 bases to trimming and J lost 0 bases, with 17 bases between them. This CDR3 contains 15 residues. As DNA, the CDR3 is TGCAGCGTTAGTATCCCGACTGGGGACTCCTACGAGCAGTACTTC. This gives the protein CSVSIPTGDSYEQYF.

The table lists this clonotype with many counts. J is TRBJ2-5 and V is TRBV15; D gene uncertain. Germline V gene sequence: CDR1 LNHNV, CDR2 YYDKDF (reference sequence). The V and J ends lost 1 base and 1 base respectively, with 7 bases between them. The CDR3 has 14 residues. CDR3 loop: CATSRVQTQETQYF. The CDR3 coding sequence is TGTGCCACCAGCAGAGTTCAGACCCAAGAGACCCAGTACTTC.

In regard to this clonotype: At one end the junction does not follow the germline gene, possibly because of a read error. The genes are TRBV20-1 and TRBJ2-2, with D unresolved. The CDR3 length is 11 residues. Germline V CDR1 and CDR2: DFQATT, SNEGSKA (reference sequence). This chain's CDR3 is CSAANTGELFF. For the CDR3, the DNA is TGTTCGGCCGCGAACACCGGGGAGCTGTTTTTT.

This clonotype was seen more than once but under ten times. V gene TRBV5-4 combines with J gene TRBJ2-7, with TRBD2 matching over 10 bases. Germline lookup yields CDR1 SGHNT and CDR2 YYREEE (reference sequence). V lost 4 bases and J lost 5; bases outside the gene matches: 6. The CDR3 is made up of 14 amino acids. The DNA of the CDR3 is TGTGCCAGCAGCCCGAGCGGGAGGGAGCACGAGCAGTACTTC. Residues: CASSPSGREHEQYF.

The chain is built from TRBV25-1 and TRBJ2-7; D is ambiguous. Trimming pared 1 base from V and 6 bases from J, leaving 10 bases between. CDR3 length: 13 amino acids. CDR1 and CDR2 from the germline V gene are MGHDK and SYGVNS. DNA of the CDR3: TGTGCCAGCAGTGAATTGGGCACGCTCGAGCAGTACTTC. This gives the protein CASSELGTLEQYF.

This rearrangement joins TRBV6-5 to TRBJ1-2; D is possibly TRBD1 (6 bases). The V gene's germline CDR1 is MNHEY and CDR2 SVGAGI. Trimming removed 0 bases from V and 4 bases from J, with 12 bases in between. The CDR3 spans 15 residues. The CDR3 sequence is CASSYSTRGGYGYTF. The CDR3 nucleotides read TGTGCCAGCAGTTACTCGACCAGGGGAGGCTATGGCTACACCTTC.